This T cell receptor beta chain was sequenced for a study of blood T cell repertoires in COVID-19. The overall study: The United States, Italy and Spain provided the acute and convalescent COVID-19 samples.

The CDR3 has 16 amino acids. V was clipped by 0 bases and J by 0 bases, with 9 bases between them. Germline CDR1 and CDR2: KGHSH and LQKENI. Original methodology: For nucleated cells, counts were estimated from reference gene primer amplification. TCRdb's table, derived via immunoSEQ multiplex PCR, lists solely in-frame clones and lacks some. V and J calls and clone size come straight from that table; D and trimming were deduced from the DNA. The sample lists around 130,000 clones; around 81% were seen once. V gene TRBV18 combines with J gene TRBJ2-1; TRBD2 is a possible D gene (6 bases). The source is a human donor in a cohort sampled during active COVID-19. The sequenced sample was peripheral blood. The CDR3 DNA follows: TGTGCCAGCTCACCACCGGTGGGGGGCTCCTACAATGAGCAGTTCTTC. Translation: CASSPPVGGSYNEQFF.